Following are 26 T cell receptor beta chains from one sample sequenced in a study of blood T cells in healthy people across ages. Through a sample-barcoded 5' primer and a J-beta primer mix, a second PCR was run for 7 to 11 cycles. TCRdb redid the calling of the 5' RACE reads with MiXCR, one entry per CDR3 protein. Here the sample spans 550,000 to 750,000 distinct CDR3 sequences, roughly 21% being singletons. Sequencing was performed on blood. These receptors were taken from a man in his 70s in good health.

This clonotype was counted between two and nine times. The J gene is TRBJ2-4, the V gene TRBV29-1, with D possibly matching TRBD1 (6 bases). CDR1 is SQVTM and CDR2 is ANQGSEA in the germline V gene. Trimming cost V 8 bases and J 3 bases, with 11 bases left between them. This CDR3 spans 12 amino acids. The DNA of the CDR3 is TGCAGCCCCCCAGGGGACAAAAACATTCAGTACTTC. As protein: CSPPGDKNIQYF.

This clonotype has more than one count but fewer than ten. One end of the junction varies from germline; a read error may be responsible. The J gene is TRBJ2-7, the V gene TRBV27, with 11 nucleotides matching TRBD1. Germline values: CDR1 MNHEY, CDR2 SMNVEV (reference sequence). The CDR3 is 17 amino acids. The CDR3 is CASSLSRTGGLPYEQYF. CDR3 sequence (DNA): TGTGCCAGCAGCTTATCGCGGACAGGGGGCCTTCCCTACGAGCAGTACTTC.

This clonotype was detected only a few times. The CDR3 spells CASSQRGSGQQETQYF. The CDR3 bases are TGTGCCAGCAGCCAAAGAGGCTCCGGACAGCAAGAGACCCAGTACTTC. The V call is TRBV3-1, the J call TRBJ2-5; possible D gene TRBD1, 6 bases. Germline CDR1 LGHDT, CDR2 YNNKEL (reference sequence). The CDR3 length is 16 residues. V shed 2 bases and J shed 2 bases, with 15 bases lying between them.

In DNA, the CDR3 is TGTGCCAGCGCTAACCCGGGTTACGAGCAGTACTTC. As protein: CASANPGYEQYF. V and J are TRBV7-2 and TRBJ2-7; no clear D. Germline values: CDR1 SGHTA, CDR2 FQGNSA. V lost 8 bases, J lost 4 bases, and 12 bases lay in between. This CDR3 comprises 12 residues. Looking up the rest from reference TRBV7-2 and TRBJ2-7 gives the full variable domain: GAGVSQSPSNKVTEKGKDVELRCDPISGHTALYWYRQSLGQGLEFLIYFQGNSAPDKSGLPSDRFSAERTGGSVSTLTIQRTQQEDSAVYLCASANPGYEQYFGPGTRLTVT.

The V and J genes are TRBV29-1 and TRBJ2-1, with D maybe TRBD1 (6 bases). Germline CDR1 is SQVTM and CDR2 is ANQGSEA. V gave up 7 bases and J gave up 6 bases, with 16 bases separating them. The CDR3 extends over 13 amino acids. The CDR3 is CSAKRGSSNEQFF. The CDR3, as DNA: TGCAGCGCAAAAAGGGGGTCGAGCAATGAGCAGTTCTTC.

The V gene is TRBV7-9, the J gene TRBJ2-3; D is undetermined. The V gene lost 2 bases and the J gene lost 6 bases, with 6 bases spanning the gap. The germline gives CDR1 SEHNR, CDR2 FQNEAQ (reference sequence). The CDR3 covers 12 residues. As DNA, the CDR3 is TGTGCCAGCAGCTTACAGGTGGATACGCAGTATTTT. This gives the protein CASSLQVDTQYF.

The V and J genes are TRBV19 and TRBJ2-1; no definite D call. Per the germline V gene, CDR1 is LNHDA and CDR2 is SQIVND (reference sequence). V gave up 0 bases and J gave up 0 bases, with 9 bases separating them. The CDR3 has 16 residues. The CDR3 spells CASSIDDTRSYNEQFF. CDR3 sequence (DNA): TGTGCCAGTAGTATAGACGACACTCGCTCCTACAATGAGCAGTTCTTC.

The rearrangement uses TRBV6-2 or TRBV6-3 and TRBJ2-7, with TRBD2 matching over 12 bases. Near its end, the DNA agrees better with TRBJ2-1, so the J call may be wrong. The CDR3 covers 16 residues. Germline CDR1 MNHEY, CDR2 SVGEGT. The CDR3 here is CASRVGLAGYYNEQFF. The CDR3 DNA follows: TGTGCCAGCAGAGTCGGACTAGCGGGGTACTACAATGAGCAGTTCTTC.

This chain uses TRBV10-3 with TRBJ2-1; TRBD1 might be the D (6 bases). In germline, CDR1 is ENHRY, CDR2 SYGVKD. Trimming removed 10 bases from V and 5 bases from J, with 15 bases in between. CDR3 length equals 13 residues. CDR3: CATEGSGDNEQFF. The DNA for the CDR3 is TGTGCCACCGAAGGATCAGGGGACAATGAGCAGTTCTTC.

In its sample, this clonotype was seen a few times. J is TRBJ2-1 and V is TRBV20-1; TRBD1 agrees at 10 bases. Losses at the gene ends were 0 bases for V and 3 bases for J; bases not matched to a gene: 2. This CDR3 region has 15 residues. CDR1 and CDR2 from the germline V gene are DFQATT and SNEGSKA (reference sequence). The CDR3: CSAREGQGYYNEQFF. As DNA, the CDR3 is TGCAGTGCTAGAGAGGGACAGGGGTACTACAATGAGCAGTTCTTC.

This clonotype was counted between two and nine times. The chain recombines TRBV4-3 with TRBJ2-3; 7 bases map to TRBD2. Germline V gives CDR1 LGHNA, CDR2 YSLEER. The CDR3 sequence is 15 residues long. Trimming took 1 base from V and 2 from J; bases not matched to a gene: 3. Written as DNA, the CDR3 is TGCGCCAGCAGCCAAGTGGCGGGAGCCACAGATACGCAGTATTTT. Protein product: CASSQVAGATDTQYF.

As for this clonotype: With a much larger clone just one base away, this may be a read error. V and J are TRBV28 and TRBJ2-3, with a possible D match to TRBD2 (6 bases). Germline values: CDR1 MDHEN, CDR2 SYDVKM. This CDR3 is 14 amino acids long. V was trimmed by 8 bases and J by 4 bases, leaving 16 bases between them. The CDR3 reads CASSAGYSADTQYF. The CDR3, as DNA: TGTGCCAGCTCGGCGGGATATAGCGCAGATACGCAGTATTTT.

This clonotype was observed at least ten times. The J gene is TRBJ2-1, the V gene TRBV28, with 10 bases identical to TRBD2. Germline values: CDR1 MDHEN, CDR2 SYDVKM. The CDR3 sequence is 15 residues long. After removal of 6 bases from V and 8 bases from J, the junction contained 10 bases not matched to a gene. CDR3 in DNA: TGTGCCAGCAGCGAGACGGGACTAGCGAGGGATGAGCAGTTCTTC. Translated, it gives CASSETGLARDEQFF.

On this clonotype: A much larger clone sits a single nucleotide away, making a read error possible. V usage is TRBV7-2 and J usage is TRBJ2-5; TRBD2 is a possible D gene (6 bases). This CDR3 spans 14 amino acids. Germline assignment: CDR1 SGHTA and CDR2 FQGNSA. CDR3 amino acids: CDSSFRTTTETQYF. In DNA, the CDR3 is TGTGACAGCAGCTTCCGGACTACTACAGAGACCCAGTACTTC.

This clonotype has more than one count but fewer than ten. The V call is TRBV7-2, the J call TRBJ2-7; TRBD2 might be the D (7 bases). Germline CDR1 reads SGHTA; CDR2 reads FQGNSA. The CDR3 totals 14 residues. V shed 1 base and J shed 3 bases, with 10 bases lying between them. CDR3 nucleotide sequence: TGTGCCAGCAGCTTAGACGGGGGGCACTACGAGCAGTACTTC. Protein: CASSLDGGHYEQYF.

The V gene is TRBV6-2 or TRBV6-3, the J gene TRBJ2-3; 14 bases align to TRBD2. J was trimmed by 2 bases and V by 5 bases; bases with no gene match: 6. The germline V gene encodes CDR1 MNHEY and CDR2 SVGEGT. The CDR3 spans 17 residues. The CDR3 reads CASSRGLAGDLTDTQYF. The CDR3 DNA is TGTGCCAGCAGTCGGGGACTAGCGGGAGATCTCACAGATACGCAGTATTTT.

This clonotype turned up a few times. The rearrangement joins TRBV7-3 to TRBJ2-1, with D hard to call. From germline, CDR1 is SGHTA and CDR2 FQGTGA. This CDR3 is built from 13 residues. V lost 0 bases and J lost 10, with 10 bases in between. In nucleotides, the CDR3 is TGTGCCAGCAGCTTAACTCCCGGGTGGGAGCAGTTCTTC. Protein product: CASSLTPGWEQFF.

The chain couples TRBV7-3 to TRBJ2-2; the D is unclear. The CDR3 extends over 16 amino acids. V shed 4 bases and J shed 0 bases, with 12 bases lying between them. Germline V gene sequence: CDR1 SGHTA, CDR2 FQGTGA. CDR3 protein: CASSSRVLPNTGELFF. For the CDR3, the DNA is TGTGCCAGCAGCTCCCGGGTTTTACCGAACACCGGGGAGCTGTTTTTT.

This clonotype was detected a few times. This chain connects TRBV20-1 to TRBJ2-1, with 12 bases that match TRBD2. The trim removed 6 bases at V and 3 bases at J, leaving 3 bases unmatched. Germline V lookup: CDR1 DFQATT, CDR2 SNEGSKA (reference sequence). The CDR3 has 14 amino acids. In DNA, the CDR3 is TGCAGTGCGTGGACTAGCGGGAACTACAATGAGCAGTTCTTC. Encoded protein: CSAWTSGNYNEQFF.

The chain is built from TRBV5-8 and TRBJ2-1, with 12 bases identical to TRBD2. Germline CDR1 SGHTS, CDR2 YDEGEE. CDR3 length: 14 residues. J lost 6 bases, V lost 5 bases, and 3 bases had no gene match. The CDR3 is CASRLAGGSNEQFF. As DNA, the CDR3 is TGTGCCAGCAGACTAGCGGGAGGTAGCAATGAGCAGTTCTTC.

Only a few counts were recorded for this clonotype. The chain has TRBV7-3 and TRBJ1-2; D is possibly TRBD1 (5 bases). Germline V gene lookup returns CDR1 SGHTA and CDR2 FQGTGA. Trimming took off 0 bases at V and 6 bases at J, with 11 bases between the two ends. The CDR3 is 14 residues long. CDR3 amino acids: CASSLTGREHGYTF. DNA for the CDR3: TGTGCCAGCAGCTTAACGGGCAGGGAGCATGGCTACACCTTC.

The chain couples TRBV20-1 to TRBJ2-5; D is perhaps TRBD2 (5 bases). The tail of the sequence fits TRBJ2-1 better, so the J call may be wrong. The CDR3 extends over 13 amino acids. Germline V gene lookup returns CDR1 DFQATT and CDR2 SNEGSKA (reference sequence). In DNA form, the CDR3 reads TGCAGTGCTAGCGGATACCGGGGCAATGAGCAGTTCTTC. It is translated as CSASGYRGNEQFF.

The table lists this clonotype with many counts. This chain joins TRBV12-3 or TRBV12-4 and TRBJ1-2; TRBD1 aligns across 9 bases. The CDR3 length is 13 residues. Trimming removed 6 bases from V and 6 bases from J; junction bases left unmatched: 5. The CDR3 reads CASSLGTGNGYTF. The CDR3 bases are TGTGCCAGCAGCCTCGGGACAGGGAATGGCTACACCTTC.

This clonotype has only a few counts. The rearrangement links TRBV6-5 to TRBJ1-2; tentative D call: TRBD1 (5 bases). The ends were cut back, 5 bases at V and 2 bases at J, with 9 bases in the middle. The CDR3 consists of 13 residues. The V gene's germline CDR1 is MNHEY and CDR2 SVGAGI. In DNA form, the CDR3 reads TGTGCCAGCAGTCCCCGACAGAACTATGGCTACACCTTC. It yields the protein CASSPRQNYGYTF.

Many counts were recorded for this clonotype. V is TRBV7-3 and J is TRBJ1-1, with D perhaps matching TRBD1 (6 bases). The CDR3 totals 17 residues. CDR1 SGHTA and CDR2 FQGTGA come from the germline V gene. The V and J ends lost 4 bases and 2 bases respectively, with 20 bases between them. CDR3 amino acids: CASSSPGTSAINTEAFF. The CDR3 coding sequence is TGTGCCAGCAGCTCCCCCGGGACAAGCGCGATCAACACTGAAGCTTTCTTT.

This clonotype has more than one count but fewer than ten. This chain links TRBV20-1 with TRBJ1-4; 7 bases fit TRBD1. Trimming at V came to 3 bases and at J to 8 bases, leaving 3 bases not matched to a gene. The V gene's germline CDR1 is DFQATT and CDR2 SNEGSKA (reference sequence). The CDR3 consists of 12 residues. The CDR3 sequence: CSARRDREKLFF. CDR3 sequence (DNA): TGCAGTGCTAGGCGGGACAGAGAAAAACTGTTTTTT.